This T cell receptor beta chain was sequenced during a study of T cells in Graves' hyperthyroidism and ophthalmopathy. Comment on this clonotype: Its antigen is unidentified. An end of the junction does not agree with germline; a read error may underlie this.

General observations from the study: With a median lead of around 6.7 months before onset, the model predicted ophthalmopathy. Researchers found most expanded thyroid clonotypes above 0.001 in blood as well. Classification by a 13 V-J model distinguished ophthalmopathy from stable hyperthyroidism.

The investigators amplified TCR beta CDR3 regions from RNA transcripts. With the HTBI primer set, the TCR CDR3 went through a first round of RT-PCR. Each CDR3 protein gets one entry after TCRdb re-called the multiplex PCR reads with MiXCR. The data hold around 580,000 distinct CDR3 sequences, with 16% observed a single time. This receptor was identified in a woman aged 18-29 years with Graves' hyperthyroidism. Material for sequencing was blood.

Here the CDR3 reads CASSVRDTSDEQYF. Written as DNA, the CDR3 is TGTGCCAGCAGCGTCCGGGACACCTCCGACGAGCAGTACTTC. V gene TRBV9 combines with J gene TRBJ2-7; perhaps TRBD1 as D (6 bases). This CDR3 has 14 amino acids. Per the germline V gene, CDR1 is SGDLS and CDR2 is YYNGEE.